A selection of T cell receptor beta chains follows, all from one sample in a study of control samples from healthy donors and cancer patients. Only in-frame clones appear in the TCRdb table, and some are missing; sequencing was by immunoSEQ multiplex PCR. Seen here are 70,000 to 85,000 clones, 90% to 95% observed once, and the top ten hold approximately 15%. Material: blood. The receptors stem from a man aged 50-60 years in good health. The CDR3 runs from the conserved cysteine through the conserved F or W. D genes are given only for firm matches. A row's size may be missing; if present it is once, few, many or a size class.

.,TRBV3-1/TRBV3-2,TRBJ1-4,.,CASSGPSGAREKLFF,TGTGCCAGCAGCGGCCCCTCGGGGGCGCGTGAAAAACTGTTTTTT
TRBD1,TRBV2,TRBJ1-6,.,CASRDRANSPLHF,TGTGCCAGCAGAGACAGGGCTAATTCACCCCTCCACTTT
.,TRBV27,TRBJ1-4,.,CASSLAIHSEKLFF,TGTGCCAGCAGTTTGGCGATACATTCCGAAAAACTGTTTTTT
.,TRBV2,TRBJ1-1,.,CASSPLRNTEAFF,TGTGCCAGCAGTCCCCTAAGGAACACTGAAGCTTTCTTT
.,TRBV14,TRBJ2-7,.,CASSQWGREQYF,TGTGCCAGCAGCCAGTGGGGCAGAGAGCAGTACTTC
.,TRBV19,TRBJ1-1,once,CASSISVTEAFF,TGTGCCAGTAGTATTTCGGTCACTGAAGCTTTCTTT
.,TRBV29-1,TRBJ1-4,.,CSAGGFRDEKLFF,TGCAGCGCGGGGGGATTTCGAGATGAAAAACTGTTTTTT
.,TRBV6-5,TRBJ2-7,.,CASNRAGNSYEQYF,TGTGCCAGCAATCGGGCAGGCAACTCCTACGAGCAGTACTTC
.,TRBV21-1,TRBJ2-7,once,CASSKDYEGTQSSSYEQYF,TGTGCCAGCAGCAAAGACTACGAGGGAACCCAATCCAGCTCCTACGAGCAGTACTTC
TRBD1,TRBV12-5,TRBJ1-5,.,CASGSGTGVAQHF,TGTGCTAGTGGTTCAGGAACAGGGGTGGCCCAGCATTTT
.,TRBV10-3,TRBJ1-5,.,CAISGLDQPQHF,TGTGCCATCAGTGGGCTGGATCAGCCCCAGCATTTT
.,TRBV9,TRBJ2-1,.,CASSVGPGGNEQFF,TGTGCCAGCAGCGTAGGGCCAGGGGGGAATGAGCAGTTCTTC
.,TRBV5-1,TRBJ1-2,.,CASSFESLYGYTF,TGCGCCAGCAGCTTCGAAAGTCTCTATGGCTACACCTTC
.,TRBV19,TRBJ1-1,.,CASSIGGNTEAFF,TGTGCCAGTAGTATAGGGGGGAACACTGAAGCTTTCTTT
.,TRBV4-3,TRBJ2-7,.,CASSQGSAGSSYEQYF,TGCGCCAGCAGCCAAGGCTCGGCAGGGTCCTCCTACGAGCAGTACTTC
.,TRBV6-6,TRBJ2-1,once,CASSYSKVGEQFF,TGTGCCAGCAGTTACTCTAAGGTTGGTGAGCAGTTCTTC
.,TRBV2,TRBJ2-3,.,CASSERDRGLYF,TGTGCCAGCAGTGAGAGGGACCGGGGTCTGTATTTT
TRBD2,TRBV5-1,TRBJ2-1,.,CASSLGLVGSLNEQFF,TGCGCCAGCAGCCTCGGACTAGTAGGGAGCCTCAATGAGCAGTTCTTC
.,TRBV12-2,TRBJ2-2,.,CASRLARTSGGRITGELFF,TGTGCAAGTCGCTTAGCTCGGACTAGCGGGGGGCGTATCACCGGGGAGCTGTTTTTT
.,TRBV2,TRBJ1-5,.,CASKDSSRVMPQHF,TGTGCCAGCAAGGACAGTTCAAGAGTGATGCCCCAGCATTTT
.,TRBV6-2/TRBV6-3,TRBJ2-2,.,CASSYYAGGELFF,TGTGCCAGCAGTTATTATGCGGGGGGGGAGCTGTTTTTT
.,TRBV7-9,TRBJ2-7,.,CASSFEGQSNIEQYF,TGTGCCAGCAGCTTCGAGGGACAAAGTAATATCGAGCAGTACTTC
.,TRBV2,TRBJ2-7,.,CASSPNYEQYF,TGTGCCAGCAGTCCTAACTACGAGCAGTACTTC
TRBD1,TRBV7-9,TRBJ1-6,.,CASSLRDRANSPLHF,TGTGCCAGCAGCTTACGGGACAGGGCTAATTCACCCCTCCACTTT
.,TRBV7-2,TRBJ2-7,.,CASSTGQLYEQYF,TGTGCCAGCAGCACCGGACAGCTATACGAGCAGTACTTC
.,TRBV21-1,TRBJ1-5,.,CASSLIRGLSMGPQHF,TGTGCCAGCAGCTTAATCAGGGGATTAAGTATGGGGCCCCAGCATTTT
.,TRBV19,TRBJ1-6,.,CASSTGQNNSPLHF,TGTGCCAGTAGTACCGGACAGAATAATTCACCCCTCCACTTT
.,TRBV5-8,TRBJ1-5,once,CASSLGHADYQPQHF,TGTGCCAGCAGCCTGGGCCATGCGGACTATCAGCCCCAGCATTTT
TRBD1,TRBV6-5,TRBJ2-5,.,CASSRTGGSWETQYF,TGTGCCAGCAGTCGAACAGGGGGGTCGTGGGAGACCCAGTACTTC
.,TRBV5-1,TRBJ1-6,.,CASSSGDGSPLHF,TGCGCCAGCAGCTCAGGGGACGGTTCACCCCTCCACTTT
.,TRBV30,TRBJ1-4,.,CAWSRDRATNEKLFF,TGTGCCTGGAGCCGCGACCGAGCAACTAATGAAAAACTGTTTTTT
.,TRBV4-1,TRBJ1-2,.,CASSEGGRGYGYTF,TGCGCCAGCAGTGAGGGGGGGCGCGGGTATGGCTACACCTTC
TRBD1,TRBV29-1,TRBJ1-2,.,CSVEDSDRTSYTF,TGCAGCGTTGAAGACTCGGACAGGACAAGCTACACCTTC
TRBD1,TRBV27,TRBJ2-3,.,CASSVGQVRDTQYF,TGTGCCAGCAGTGTTGGACAGGTACGGGATACGCAGTATTTT
.,TRBV5-1,TRBJ2-4,.,CASSMGGTKNIQYF,TGCGCCAGCAGTATGGGTGGGACCAAAAACATTCAGTACTTC
TRBD1,TRBV6-6,TRBJ1-6,.,CASSPSDRTILYNSPLHF,TGTGCCAGCAGTCCCTCGGACAGGACGATTCTCTATAATTCACCCCTCCACTTT
.,TRBV24-1,TRBJ2-1,.,CATSDPDRRGYNEQFF,TGTGCCACCAGTGACCCCGACAGGAGGGGCTACAATGAGCAGTTCTTC
.,TRBV2,TRBJ1-6,.,CASGSSYNSPLHF,TGTGCCAGCGGGAGCTCCTATAATTCACCCCTCCACTTT
TRBD1,TRBV3-1/TRBV3-2,TRBJ1-6,.,CASSQPRTGLASPLHF,TGTGCCAGCAGCCAACCACGGACAGGCCTGGCTTCACCCCTCCACTTT
.,TRBV6-6,TRBJ2-1,.,CASNGADSYNEQFF,TGTGCCAGCAACGGGGCAGACTCCTACAATGAGCAGTTCTTC
.,TRBV6-4,TRBJ1-2,.,CASSDAGHYGYTF,TGTGCCAGCAGTGACGCAGGACACTATGGCTACACCTTC
.,TRBV6-5,TRBJ1-3,.,CASTPVDSGNTIYF,TGTGCCAGCACCCCAGTGGACTCTGGAAACACCATATATTTT
TRBD1,TRBV19,TRBJ1-1,.,CASSIFMTGTGGTEAFF,TGTGCCAGTAGTATTTTTATGACAGGGACCGGGGGCACTGAAGCTTTCTTT
.,TRBV13,TRBJ2-4,few,CASSTGFVAKNIQYF,TGTGCCAGCAGCACAGGGTTTGTGGCCAAAAACATTCAGTACTTC
.,TRBV29-1,TRBJ2-7,.,CRGPEYEQYF,TGCAGGGGCCCCGAATACGAGCAGTACTTC
.,TRBV6-5,TRBJ2-7,.,CASSYSSTEPYEQYF,TGTGCCAGCAGTTACTCTTCGACAGAGCCCTACGAGCAGTACTTC
.,TRBV19,TRBJ2-1,few,CASSIWGGRSYNEQFF,TGTGCCAGTAGTATATGGGGGGGGCGATCCTACAATGAGCAGTTCTTC
.,TRBV7-2,TRBJ1-5,.,CASSPEVAYQPQHF,TGTGCCAGCAGCCCGGAGGTGGCCTATCAGCCCCAGCATTTT
.,TRBV2,TRBJ2-1,many,CASSFRLYNEQFF,TGTGCCAGCAGTTTTAGACTCTACAATGAGCAGTTCTTC
TRBD1,TRBV7-2,TRBJ1-1,.,CASSLGPQGNEAFF,TGTGCCAGCAGCTTAGGGCCACAGGGGAATGAAGCTTTCTTT
.,TRBV5-6,TRBJ1-2,.,CASSLGQQTYGYTF,TGTGCCAGCAGCTTGGGACAGCAAACCTATGGCTACACCTTC
.,TRBV25-1,TRBJ1-2,.,CASSGPTGGSGYGYTF,TGTGCCAGCAGTGGCCCTACCGGGGGTTCGGGCTATGGCTACACCTTC
.,TRBV3-1/TRBV3-2,TRBJ1-2,.,CASSQGQVEFNYGYTF,TGTGCCAGCAGCCAAGGGCAGGTCGAGTTTAACTATGGCTACACCTTC
.,TRBV24-1,TRBJ2-5,.,CATSDSGVETQYF,TGTGCCACCAGTGATTCGGGGGTAGAGACCCAGTACTTC
TRBD1,TRBV5-1,TRBJ1-6,.,CASSLTGDNSPLHF,TGCGCCAGCAGCTTGACAGGGGATAATTCACCCCTCCACTTT
.,TRBV4-1,TRBJ2-6,.,CASSRMQVGNVLTF,TGCGCCAGCAGCCGAATGCAGGTCGGCAACGTCCTGACTTTC
TRBD1,TRBV12-5,TRBJ1-2,.,CASGSGTGVSSYGYTF,TGTGCTAGTGGTTCCGGGACAGGGGTATCGTCCTATGGCTACACCTTC
.,TRBV19,TRBJ1-6,.,CASSIYRESPLHF,TGTGCCAGTAGTATCTACAGGGAATCACCCCTCCACTTT
.,TRBV12-3/TRBV12-4,TRBJ1-5,.,CASSRQEGQPQHF,TGTGCCAGCAGTAGGCAGGAGGGTCAGCCCCAGCATTTT